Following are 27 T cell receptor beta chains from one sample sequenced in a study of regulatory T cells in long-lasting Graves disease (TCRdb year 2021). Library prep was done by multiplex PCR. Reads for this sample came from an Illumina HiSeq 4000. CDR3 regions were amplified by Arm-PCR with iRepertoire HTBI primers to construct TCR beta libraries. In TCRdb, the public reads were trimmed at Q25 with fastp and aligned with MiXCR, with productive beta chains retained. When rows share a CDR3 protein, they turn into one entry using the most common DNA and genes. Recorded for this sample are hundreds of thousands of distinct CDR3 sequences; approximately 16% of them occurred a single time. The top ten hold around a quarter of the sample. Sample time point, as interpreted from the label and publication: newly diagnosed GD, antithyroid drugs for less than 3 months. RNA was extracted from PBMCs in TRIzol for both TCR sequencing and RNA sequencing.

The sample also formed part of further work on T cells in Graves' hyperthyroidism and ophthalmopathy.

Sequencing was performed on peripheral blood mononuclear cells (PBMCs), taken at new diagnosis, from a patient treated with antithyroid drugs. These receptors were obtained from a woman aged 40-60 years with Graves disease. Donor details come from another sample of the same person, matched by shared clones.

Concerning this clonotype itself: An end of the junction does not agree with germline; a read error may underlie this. The CDR3 nucleotides read TGCAGTGCTCTCAGGCGGGGGAGCTCCTACAGTGAGCAGTTCTTC. Translation: CSALRRGSSYSEQFF. V gene TRBV20-1 combines with J gene TRBJ2-1, with 7 positions matching TRBD2. Germline CDR1 is DFQATT and CDR2 is SNEGSKA (reference sequence). The CDR3 totals 15 residues.

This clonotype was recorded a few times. The CDR3 nucleotides are TGCAGTGCTAGAGGCCCCGGGACGCCAGGCAATGAGCAGTTCTTC. Its protein product is CSARGPGTPGNEQFF. V and J are TRBV20-1 and TRBJ2-1; tentatively, D is TRBD1 or TRBD2 (5 bases each). CDR1 DFQATT and CDR2 SNEGSKA come from the germline V gene (reference sequence). Trimming shortened V by 1 base and J by 6 bases, and 16 bases separated the two germline ends. There are 15 residues in the CDR3.

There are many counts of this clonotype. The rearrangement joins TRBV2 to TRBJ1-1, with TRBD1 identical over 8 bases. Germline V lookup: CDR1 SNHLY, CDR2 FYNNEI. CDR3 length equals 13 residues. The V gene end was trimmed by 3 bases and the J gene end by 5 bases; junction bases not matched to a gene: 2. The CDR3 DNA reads TGTGCCAGCAGTGAGGGACAGGTGACTGAAGCTTTCTTT. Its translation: CASSEGQVTEAFF.

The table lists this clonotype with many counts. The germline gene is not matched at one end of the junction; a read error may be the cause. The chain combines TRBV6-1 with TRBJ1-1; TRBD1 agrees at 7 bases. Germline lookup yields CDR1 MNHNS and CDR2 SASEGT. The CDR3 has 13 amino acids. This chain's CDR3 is CASSEARGQVSLF. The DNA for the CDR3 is TGTGCCAGCAGTGAAGCCAGAGGACAGGTGAGTCTCTTT.

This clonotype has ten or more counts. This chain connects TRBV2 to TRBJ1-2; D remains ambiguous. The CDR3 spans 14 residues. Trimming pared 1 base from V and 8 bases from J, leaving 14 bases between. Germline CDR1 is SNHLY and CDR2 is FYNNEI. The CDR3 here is CASSEVYVGRGYTF. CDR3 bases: TGTGCCAGCAGTGAAGTTTATGTAGGGAGGGGCTACACCTTC.

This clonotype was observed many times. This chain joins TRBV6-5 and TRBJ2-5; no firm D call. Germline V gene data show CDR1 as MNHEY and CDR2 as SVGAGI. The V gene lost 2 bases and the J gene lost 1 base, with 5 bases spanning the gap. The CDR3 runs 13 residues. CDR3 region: CASSYRAQETQYF. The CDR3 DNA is TGTGCCAGCAGTTACAGGGCCCAAGAGACCCAGTACTTC.

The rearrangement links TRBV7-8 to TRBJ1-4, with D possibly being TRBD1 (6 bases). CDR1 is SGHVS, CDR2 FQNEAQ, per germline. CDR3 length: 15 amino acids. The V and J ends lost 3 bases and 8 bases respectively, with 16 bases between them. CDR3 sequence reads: CASSLGGGGQEKLFF. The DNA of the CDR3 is TGTGCCAGCAGCTTGGGCGGAGGGGGACAAGAAAAACTGTTTTTT.

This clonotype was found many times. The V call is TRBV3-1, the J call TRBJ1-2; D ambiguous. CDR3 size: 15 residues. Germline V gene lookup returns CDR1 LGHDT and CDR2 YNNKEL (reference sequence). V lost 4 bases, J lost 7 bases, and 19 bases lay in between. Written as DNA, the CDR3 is TGTGCCAGCAGCCTACCGGACGGGCGAGAGAGTGGCTACACCTTC. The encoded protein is CASSLPDGRESGYTF.

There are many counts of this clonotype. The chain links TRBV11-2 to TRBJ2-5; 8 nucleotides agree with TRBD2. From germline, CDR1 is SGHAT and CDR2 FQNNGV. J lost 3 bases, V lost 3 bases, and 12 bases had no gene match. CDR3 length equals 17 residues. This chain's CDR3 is CASSFLQGPAGEETQYF. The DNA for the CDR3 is TGTGCCAGCAGCTTTCTTCAGGGTCCAGCGGGGGAAGAGACCCAGTACTTC.

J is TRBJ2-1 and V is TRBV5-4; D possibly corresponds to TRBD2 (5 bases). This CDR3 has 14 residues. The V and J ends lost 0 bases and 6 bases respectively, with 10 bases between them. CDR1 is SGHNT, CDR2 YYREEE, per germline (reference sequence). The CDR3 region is CASSLDPGSNEQFF. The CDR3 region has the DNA TGTGCCAGCAGCTTGGACCCGGGGAGCAATGAGCAGTTCTTC. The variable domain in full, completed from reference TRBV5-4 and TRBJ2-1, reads ETGVTQSPTHLIKTRGQQVTLRCSSQSGHNTVSWYQQALGQGPQFIFQYYREEENGRGNFPPRFSGLQFPNYSSELNVNALELDDSALYLCASSLDPGSNEQFFGPGTRLTVL.

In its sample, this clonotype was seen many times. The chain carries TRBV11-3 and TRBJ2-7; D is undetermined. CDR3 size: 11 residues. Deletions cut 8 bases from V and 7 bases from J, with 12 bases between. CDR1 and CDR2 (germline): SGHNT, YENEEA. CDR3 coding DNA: TGTGCCAGCTCTTACTTGGGGGAGCAGTACTTC. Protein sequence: CASSYLGEQYF.

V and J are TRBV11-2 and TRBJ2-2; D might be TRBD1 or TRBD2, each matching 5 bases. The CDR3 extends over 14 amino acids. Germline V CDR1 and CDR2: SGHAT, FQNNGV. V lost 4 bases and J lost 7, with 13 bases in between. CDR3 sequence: CASSSPRGGGELFF. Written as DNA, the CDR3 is TGTGCCAGCAGCTCCCCTCGGGGCGGCGGGGAGCTGTTTTTT. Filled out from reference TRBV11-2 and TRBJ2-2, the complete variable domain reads EAGVAQSPRYKIIEKRQSVAFWCNPISGHATLYWYQQILGQGPKLLIQFQNNGVVDDSQLPKDRFSAERLKGVDSTLKIQPAKLEDSAVYLCASSSPRGGGELFFGEGSRLTVL.

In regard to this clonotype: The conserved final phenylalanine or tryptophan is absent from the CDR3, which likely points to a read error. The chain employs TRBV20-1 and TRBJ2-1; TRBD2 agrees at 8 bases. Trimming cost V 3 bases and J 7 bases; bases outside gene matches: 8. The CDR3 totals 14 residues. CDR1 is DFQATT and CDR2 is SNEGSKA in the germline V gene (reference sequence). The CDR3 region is CSASRGGPKNEQFL. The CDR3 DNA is TGCAGTGCTAGTCGGGGGGGCCCGAAGAATGAGCAGTTCCTC.

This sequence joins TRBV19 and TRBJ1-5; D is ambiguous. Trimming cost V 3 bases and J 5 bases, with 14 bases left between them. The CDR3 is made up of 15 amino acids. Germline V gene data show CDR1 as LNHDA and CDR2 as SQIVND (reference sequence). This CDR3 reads CASSIGRQWYQPQHF. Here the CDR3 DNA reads TGTGCCAGTAGTATTGGGCGACAATGGTATCAGCCCCAGCATTTT.

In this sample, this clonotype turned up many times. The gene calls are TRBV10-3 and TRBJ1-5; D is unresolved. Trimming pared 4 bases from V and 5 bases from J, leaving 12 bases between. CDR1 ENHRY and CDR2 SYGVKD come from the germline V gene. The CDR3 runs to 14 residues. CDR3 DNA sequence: TGTGCCATCAGTGCCGGACTGGCCGATCAGCCCCAGCATTTT. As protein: CAISAGLADQPQHF.

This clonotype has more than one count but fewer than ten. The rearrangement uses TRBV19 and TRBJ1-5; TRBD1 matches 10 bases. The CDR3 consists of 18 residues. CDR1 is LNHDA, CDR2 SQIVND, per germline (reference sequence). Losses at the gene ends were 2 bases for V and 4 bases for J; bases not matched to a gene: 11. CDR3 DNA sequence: TGTGCCAGTAGTATACTGTGGGACAGGGGTGGGGTAAATCAGCCCCAGCATTTT. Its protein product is CASSILWDRGGVNQPQHF.

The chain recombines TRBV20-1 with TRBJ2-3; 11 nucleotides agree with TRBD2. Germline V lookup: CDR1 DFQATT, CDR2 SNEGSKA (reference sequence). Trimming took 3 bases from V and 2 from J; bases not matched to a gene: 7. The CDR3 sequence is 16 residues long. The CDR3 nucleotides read TGCAGTGCTAGTTTAGCGGGGGGGGCCTTCACAGATACGCAGTATTTT. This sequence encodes CSASLAGGAFTDTQYF.

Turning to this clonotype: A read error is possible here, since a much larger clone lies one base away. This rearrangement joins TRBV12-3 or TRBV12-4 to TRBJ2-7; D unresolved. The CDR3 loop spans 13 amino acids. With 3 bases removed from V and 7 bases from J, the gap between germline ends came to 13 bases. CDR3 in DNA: TGTGCCAGCAGTTTCTCAACAGCGAATGAGCAGTACTTC. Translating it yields CASSFSTANEQYF.

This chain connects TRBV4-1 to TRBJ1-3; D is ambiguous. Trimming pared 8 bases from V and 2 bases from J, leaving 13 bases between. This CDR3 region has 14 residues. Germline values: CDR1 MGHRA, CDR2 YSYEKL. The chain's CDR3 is CASSPVVPGNTIYF. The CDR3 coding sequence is TGCGCCAGCTCCCCGGTGGTCCCTGGAAACACCATATATTTT.

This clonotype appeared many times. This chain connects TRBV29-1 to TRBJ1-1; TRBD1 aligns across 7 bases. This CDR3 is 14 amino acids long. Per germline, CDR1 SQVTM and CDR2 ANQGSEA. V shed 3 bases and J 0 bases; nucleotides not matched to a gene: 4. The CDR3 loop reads CSVETGLMNTEAFF. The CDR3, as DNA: TGCAGCGTTGAGACAGGGTTAATGAACACTGAAGCTTTCTTT. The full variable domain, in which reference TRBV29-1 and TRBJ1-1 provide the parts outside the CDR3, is SAVISQKPSRDICQRGTSLTIQCQVDSQVTMMFWYRQQPGQSLTLIATANQGSEATYESGFVIDKFPISRPNLTFSTLTVSNMSPEDSSIYLCSVETGLMNTEAFFGQGTRLTVV.

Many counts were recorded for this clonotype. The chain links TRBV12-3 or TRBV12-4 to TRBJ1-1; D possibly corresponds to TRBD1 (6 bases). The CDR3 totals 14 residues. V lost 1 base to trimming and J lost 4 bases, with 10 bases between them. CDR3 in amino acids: CASSLVAGATEAFF. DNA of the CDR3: TGTGCCAGCAGTTTAGTTGCGGGGGCCACTGAAGCTTTCTTT.

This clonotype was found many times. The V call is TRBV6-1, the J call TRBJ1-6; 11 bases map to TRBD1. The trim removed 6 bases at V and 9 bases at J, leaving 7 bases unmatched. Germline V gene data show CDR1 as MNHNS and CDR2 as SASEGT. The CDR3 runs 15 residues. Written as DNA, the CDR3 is TGTGCCAGCAGCCCTACGGGGACAGGGGGTTCACCCCTCCACTTT. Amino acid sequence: CASSPTGTGGSPLHF.

The CDR3, as DNA: TGTGCCAGCAGACAATTGAGTGGCTACACCTTC. Amino acids: CASRQLSGYTF. The chain links TRBV6-1 to TRBJ1-2; no clear D. The CDR3 sequence is 11 residues long. Germline V lookup: CDR1 MNHNS, CDR2 SASEGT. V dropped 6 bases and J dropped 7 bases, with 9 bases sitting between them.

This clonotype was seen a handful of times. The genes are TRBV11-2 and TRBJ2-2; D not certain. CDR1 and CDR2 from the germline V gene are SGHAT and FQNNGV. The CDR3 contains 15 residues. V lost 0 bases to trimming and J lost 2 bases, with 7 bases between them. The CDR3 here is CASSLEGFNTGELFF. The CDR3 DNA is TGTGCCAGCAGCTTAGAAGGGTTTAACACCGGGGAGCTGTTTTTT.

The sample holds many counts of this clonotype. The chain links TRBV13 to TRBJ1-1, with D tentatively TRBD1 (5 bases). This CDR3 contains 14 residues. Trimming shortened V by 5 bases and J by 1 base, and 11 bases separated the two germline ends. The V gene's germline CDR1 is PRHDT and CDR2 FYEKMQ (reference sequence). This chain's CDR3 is CASSGGGENTEAFF. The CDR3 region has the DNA TGTGCCAGCAGCGGGGGGGGGGAGAACACTGAAGCTTTCTTT.

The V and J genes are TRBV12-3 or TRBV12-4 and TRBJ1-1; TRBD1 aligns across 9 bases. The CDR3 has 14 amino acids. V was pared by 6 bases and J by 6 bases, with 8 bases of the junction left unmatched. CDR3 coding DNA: TGTGCCAGCAGCCGGACAGGGGCCGTCGCTGAAGCTTTCTTT. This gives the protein CASSRTGAVAEAFF.

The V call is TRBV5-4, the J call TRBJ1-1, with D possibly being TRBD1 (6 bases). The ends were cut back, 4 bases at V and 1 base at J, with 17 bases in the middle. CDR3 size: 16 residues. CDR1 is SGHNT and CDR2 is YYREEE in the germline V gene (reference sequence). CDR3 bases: TGTGCCAGCAGCCAAACTGTATGGACAGAGAACACTGAAGCTTTCTTT. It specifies CASSQTVWTENTEAFF.